A single sample gave rise to the 8 T cell receptor beta chains below, sequenced in a study of CD8 T cells in ankylosing spondylitis. The study, taken as a whole, reports: Ankylosing spondylitis blood appeared to be characterized by a TCR beta motif of roughly eight highly homologous variants.

These TCRs' antigens remain unknown. TCRdb reprocessed the 5' RACE reads via MiXCR and lists one record per CDR3 protein. Seen here are about 90,000 distinct CDR3 sequences, about 9% observed once, and the top ten hold over 25%. The specimen was blood, either unsorted or a sorted T cell fraction (not recorded which). The receptors originated from a male donor with ankylosing spondylitis.

This clonotype was counted a few times. The V call is TRBV18, the J call TRBJ2-3; TRBD2 agrees at 8 bases. Per germline, CDR1 KGHSH and CDR2 LQKENI. V was clipped by 2 bases and J by 3 bases; unmatched bases: 1. This CDR3 has 14 residues. CDR3 DNA sequence: TGTGCCAGCTCACCAGCGGGAGGTACAGATACGCAGTATTTT. Encoded protein: CASSPAGGTDTQYF.

This clonotype has at least ten counts. The CDR3 coding sequence is TGTGCCAGCAGCCAAGAGACCCCGAGGCGCTACCTGGACGCCGGGGAGCTGTTTTTT. It codes for CASSQETPRRYLDAGELFF. The chain combines TRBV14 with TRBJ2-2; D is ambiguous. In germline, CDR1 is SGHDN, CDR2 FVKESK. Trimming removed 0 bases from V and 6 bases from J, with 23 bases in between. The CDR3 is 19 amino acids.

This chain connects TRBV5-5 to TRBJ2-7; no clear D gene. The V gene's germline CDR1 is SGHKS and CDR2 YYEKEE (reference sequence). The CDR3 covers 15 residues. V lost 2 bases, J lost 0 bases, and 12 bases lay in between. The CDR3 region is CASSLGSSISYEQYF. The DNA for the CDR3 is TGTGCCAGCAGCTTAGGGTCTTCCATCTCCTACGAGCAGTACTTC.

The chain recombines TRBV7-9 with TRBJ1-2; possible D gene TRBD1, 5 bases. The germline V gene encodes CDR1 SEHNR and CDR2 FQNEAQ (reference sequence). The germline V and J ends were trimmed by 10 bases and 5 bases, with 29 bases remaining between them. The CDR3 is made up of 17 amino acids. As DNA, the CDR3 is TGTGCCAACGAAGCCCCCGGGACGGCTGATGGGGCTTATGGCTACACCTTC. This encodes CANEAPGTADGAYGYTF.

The rearrangement links TRBV12-3 or TRBV12-4 to TRBJ1-5, with D maybe TRBD1 (5 bases). V lost 5 bases and J 2 bases, leaving 10 bases between the germline ends. The CDR3 contains 14 residues. The CDR3 DNA follows: TGTGCCAGCAGTAGGGGAGGGGGCAATCAGCCCCAGCATTTT. This sequence encodes CASSRGGGNQPQHF.

This clonotype was detected ten times or more. This sequence joins TRBV7-9 and TRBJ2-3; D unresolved. CDR3 length equals 16 residues. CDR1 SEHNR and CDR2 FQNEAQ come from the germline V gene (reference sequence). V lost 5 bases, J lost 2 bases, and 17 bases lay in between. CDR3 nucleotide sequence: TGTGCCAGCAGCCCAGACACGGCCCGAGACACAGATACGCAGTATTTT. It encodes CASSPDTARDTDTQYF. Full variable domain (missing parts from reference TRBV7-9 and TRBJ2-3): DTGVSQNPRHKITKRGQNVTFRCDPISEHNRLYWYRQTLGQGPEFLTYFQNEAQLEKSRLLSDRFSAERPKGSFSTLEIQRTEQGDSAMYLCASSPDTARDTDTQYFGPGTRLTVL.

This clonotype turned up a few times. The CDR3, as DNA: TGCAGTGCTCGCCCACCCTCGGACGGATCCTCAGTATACAATGAGCAGTTCTTC. Amino acid sequence: CSARPPSDGSSVYNEQFF. The rearrangement joins TRBV20-1 to TRBJ2-1; no reliable D call. The CDR3 is 18 residues long. The V and J ends lost 5 bases and 4 bases respectively, with 27 bases between them. CDR1 is DFQATT and CDR2 is SNEGSKA in the germline V gene (reference sequence).

This clonotype has only a few counts. The V call is TRBV20-1, the J call TRBJ2-1, with D unresolved. The CDR3 runs 12 residues. V was trimmed by 2 bases and J by 9 bases, leaving 11 bases between them. Germline CDR1 DFQATT, CDR2 SNEGSKA (reference sequence). Here the CDR3 reads CSARSELLEQFF. DNA of the CDR3: TGCAGTGCTAGATCTGAGTTACTTGAGCAGTTCTTC.